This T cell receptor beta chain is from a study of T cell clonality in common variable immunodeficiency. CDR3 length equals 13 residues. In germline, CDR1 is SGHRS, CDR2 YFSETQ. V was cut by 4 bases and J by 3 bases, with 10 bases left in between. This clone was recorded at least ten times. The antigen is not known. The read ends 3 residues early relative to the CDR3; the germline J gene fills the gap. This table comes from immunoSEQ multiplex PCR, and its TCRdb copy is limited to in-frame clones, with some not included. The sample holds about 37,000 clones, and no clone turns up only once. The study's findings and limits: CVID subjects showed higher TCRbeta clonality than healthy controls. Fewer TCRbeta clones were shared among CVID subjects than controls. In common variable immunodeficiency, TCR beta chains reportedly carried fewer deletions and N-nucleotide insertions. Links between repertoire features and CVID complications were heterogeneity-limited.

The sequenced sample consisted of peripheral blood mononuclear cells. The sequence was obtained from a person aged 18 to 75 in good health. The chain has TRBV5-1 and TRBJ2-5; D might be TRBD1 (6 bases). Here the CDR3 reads CASSVPGEETQYF. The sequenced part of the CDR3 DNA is TGCGCCAGCAGCGTACCAGGGGAAGAGACC.